This TCR beta chain is drawn from a study of post-analysis software for immune sequencing data (dated by TCRdb to 2013 to 2016). Concerning the study at large: Relapsing-remitting, secondary progressive and progressive-relapsing multiple sclerosis were recorded as disease courses, and subtype annotation was lacking for some patients. The patient repertoires were compared against roughly 12 previously published healthy control repertoires obtained from donors aged about 6 to 26 years. A subset of samples was prepared in parallel using single-end sample barcoding, then pooled and co-amplified after Illumina adapter ligation. Points the paper makes about the study in general: When samples were clustered directly using the F measure, samples prepared in the same batch co-clustered strongly, which prompted a batch-effect correction. The control group was slightly older than the multiple sclerosis patient group. Significantly higher frequencies in patients than in controls were found for roughly 5 TRBV segments, including TRBV5-6, TRBV5-1 and TRBV20-1. Normalized Chao1 diversity was significantly lower in multiple sclerosis patients than controls, suggesting substantial peripheral T-cell clonal expansion.

The CDR3, cysteine through phenylalanine, is 11 amino acids long. Of all the DNA, just the CDR3 is kept, 33 bases in frame from base 1. Sequences DFQATT (CDR1) and SNEGSKA (CDR2) are obtained from the germline V gene (reference sequence). To demonstrate the VDJtools post-analysis software, the study profiled TCR beta repertoires from the peripheral blood of about a dozen young patients with multiple sclerosis. The patients with multiple sclerosis were children and adolescents between roughly 6 and 17 years of age. As to this clonotype: The specificity of this receptor is unknown. A read error may account for a junction end that differs from germline.

The library was made by PCR. Sequencing was performed on an Illumina HiSeq 2500. Unique molecular identifiers were incorporated into TCR beta cDNA libraries to reduce PCR and sequencing biases. Every 1 to 10 million input T cells yielded roughly 0.5 million cDNA molecules, meaning each molecule approximated one T cell. The same protocol used for the earlier healthy control dataset was applied to prepare and sequence the patient libraries. Within a given batch, samples were prepared together, multiplexed and sequenced on the same HiSeq lane. The study's own analysis went as follows. MIGEC was used to process the raw barcoded reads, and molecular identifier groups with only a single read were discarded before consensus assembly and CDR3 extraction. Clonotype tables were post-analysed with VDJtools, normalizing diversity by down-sampling all datasets to the smallest sample size. To correct batch-related cross-sample contamination, repertoire overlap clustering matched CDR3 amino acid sequences but not nucleotide sequences. TCRdb handled the public reads itself, with Q25 trimming in fastp and clone calling in MiXCR, and kept productive beta chains. For every CDR3 protein sequence, its rows merge into one entry that carries the most common genes and DNA. These V and J calls derive from TCRdb rather than the authors' analysis. This sample has 350,000 to 450,000 distinct CDR3 sequences in its table, and about 40% of those were observed once. Together, the top ten hold roughly 8.2% of the sample.

The receptor was derived from a girl aged 2 to 9 with multiple sclerosis. Sequencing was performed on blood. This receptor chain uses TRBV20-1 and TRBJ2-7, with the D gene uncertain. The DNA sequence is TGCAGTGCTAGAGACAAAGACGAGCAGGACTTC. Translated, it gives CSARDKDEQDF.